The rows below give T cell receptor beta chains drawn from one sample of a study of radiotherapy plus CTLA-4 blockade in lung cancer. The assay was immunoSEQ multiplex PCR, and TCRdb's table has in-frame clones only and misses some. Of roughly 97,000 clones listed, 65% to 80% are singletons. Sequences were derived from peripheral blood, sampled from a patient treated with radiotherapy plus ipilimumab. All receptors derive from a human donor with non-small cell lung cancer who had a partial response to radiotherapy plus ipilimumab. Some clones in this sample may be carry-over from other donors' samples. Each CDR3 is given with its conserved first and last residue. A D gene is named only where the DNA matches it firmly. A row's size may be missing; if present it is once, few, many or a size class.

clone size,V gene,D gene,J gene,CDR3 DNA,CDR3 protein
-,TRBV9,TRBD1,TRBJ2-1,TGTGCCAGCACCCAGGGACAGGGGGTCGTAGATGAGCAGTTCTTC,CASTQGQGVVDEQFF
-,TRBV5-1,-,TRBJ2-2,TGCGCCAGCAGCTTGGTCAGGGGCGACACCGGGGAGCTGTTTTTT,CASSLVRGDTGELFF
-,TRBV5-1,TRBD2,TRBJ2-2,TGCGCCAGCAGCTTCGGGACTAGTAGCACCGGGGAGCTGTTTTTT,CASSFGTSSTGELFF
-,TRBV27,-,TRBJ2-7,TGTGCCAGCAGGGTCGGCGGGCCAACCTACGAGCAGTACTTC,CASRVGGPTYEQYF
once,TRBV27,TRBD1,TRBJ2-5,TGTGCCAGCAGGCACCGGGGACAGGGGGGAGAGACCCAGTACTTC,CASRHRGQGGETQYF
-,TRBV9,-,TRBJ1-4,TGTGCCAGCAGCGGAGGGTTCCCCCCAACTAATGAAAAACTGTTTTTT,CASSGGFPPTNEKLFF
-,TRBV29-1,TRBD1,TRBJ2-7,TGCAGCGTTCGCGGGACAGGGGGCGACGAGCAGTACTTC,CSVRGTGGDEQYF
-,TRBV28,TRBD1,TRBJ1-4,TGTGCCAGCCGGGACAGATTTAATGAAAAACTGTTTTTT,CASRDRFNEKLFF
-,TRBV28,TRBD1,TRBJ2-1,TGTGCCAGCAGTTTGGGGGACAGCTACAATGAGCAGTTCTTC,CASSLGDSYNEQFF
-,TRBV28,-,TRBJ2-2,TGTGCCAGCAAAGCAGGGCAAACCGGGGAGCTGTTTTTT,CASKAGQTGELFF
-,TRBV11-2,TRBD2,TRBJ2-6,TGTGCCAGCAGCCTCCGGGGGGGAGGCGGGGCCAACGTCCTGACTTTC,CASSLRGGGGANVLTF
-,TRBV9,TRBD1,TRBJ2-7,TGTGCCAGCAGCGACGGGACAGGGGTCGACGAGCAGTACTTC,CASSDGTGVDEQYF
-,TRBV5-6,TRBD1,TRBJ2-7,TGTGCCAGCAGCGAGACAGGGTTCTACGAGCAGTACTTC,CASSETGFYEQYF
-,TRBV6-6,-,TRBJ2-4,TGTGCCAGCAGTTACTCGGAGGGCGCCCAAAACATTCAGTACTTC,CASSYSEGAQNIQYF
-,TRBV28,TRBD2,TRBJ2-1,TGTGCCAGCAGTTTACCCCCACTAGCGGGAGGGCCTAATCAGCAGTTCTTC,CASSLPPLAGGPNQQFF
-,TRBV7-8,TRBD1,TRBJ2-7,TGTGCCAGCAGCACCCACAGGGGACAGGCGTTCTACGAGCAGTACTTC,CASSTHRGQAFYEQYF
-,TRBV4-3,-,TRBJ2-3,TGCGCCAGCAGCTATCCCCAAGGAGGCTCTGATACGCAGTATTTT,CASSYPQGGSDTQYF
-,TRBV11-2,-,TRBJ2-3,TGTGCCAGCAGCTTAGTGGGAGATACGACACATACGCAGTATTTT,CASSLVGDTTHTQYF
once,TRBV28,TRBD1,TRBJ1-2,TGTGCCAGCAGCCTTGGGGACAGGGGGCTTATTGGCTACACCTTC,CASSLGDRGLIGYTF
-,TRBV2,TRBD1,TRBJ1-6,TGTGCCAGCAGACCCGGACAGGGGTATTCACCCCTCCACTTT,CASRPGQGYSPLHF
-,TRBV5-1,TRBD1,TRBJ2-1,TGCGCCAGCAGCTCGAGAGGGGGCTTATTGAATGAGCAGTTCTTC,CASSSRGGLLNEQFF
-,TRBV28,-,TRBJ2-7,TGTGCCAGCATAGGAACAGTGATCCCCTACGAGCAGTACTTC,CASIGTVIPYEQYF